This T cell receptor beta chain originates from a study of blood T cell repertoires in COVID-19. Across the whole study: PBMCs, B-cell-depleted T cells, or T cells provided the cDNA or gDNA that made up the material.

Assay used: immunoSEQ multiplex PCR; TCRdb lists only in-frame clones, some missing. The sample includes about 110,000 clones, about nine tenths seen only once; the top ten take 1% to 1.4%. J lost 0 bases, V lost 6 bases, and 7 bases had no gene match. The CDR3 has 16 residues. CDR1 is KGHSH and CDR2 is LQKENI in the germline V gene. This clonotype was obtained from a human donor in a cohort sampled during active COVID-19. This rearrangement joins TRBV18 to TRBJ2-2, with 7 nucleotides matching TRBD1. Sequenced sample: peripheral blood. For the CDR3, the DNA is TGTGCCAGCTCTCGGGACAGCGTGGCGAACACCGGGGAGCTGTTTTTT. Protein sequence: CASSRDSVANTGELFF.